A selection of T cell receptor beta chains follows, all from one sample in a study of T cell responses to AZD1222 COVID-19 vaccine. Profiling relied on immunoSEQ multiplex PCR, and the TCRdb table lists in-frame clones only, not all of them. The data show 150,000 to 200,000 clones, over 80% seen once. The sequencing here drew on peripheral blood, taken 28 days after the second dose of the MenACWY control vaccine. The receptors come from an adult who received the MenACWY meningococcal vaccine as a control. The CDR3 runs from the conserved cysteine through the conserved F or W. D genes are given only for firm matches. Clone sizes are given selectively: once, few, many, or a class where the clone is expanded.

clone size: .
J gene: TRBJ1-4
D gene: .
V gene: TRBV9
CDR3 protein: CASSATGWGNEKLFF
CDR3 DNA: TGTGCCAGCAGCGCTACAGGCTGGGGTAATGAAAAACTGTTTTTT

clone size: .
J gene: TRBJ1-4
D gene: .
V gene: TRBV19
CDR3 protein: CASTAGTLANEKLFF
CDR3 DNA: TGTGCCAGTACAGCAGGGACGCTGGCTAATGAAAAACTGTTTTTT

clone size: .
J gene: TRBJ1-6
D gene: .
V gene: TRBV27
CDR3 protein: CASTPQRTVYNSPLHF
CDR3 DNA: TGTGCCAGCACGCCACAACGGACGGTCTATAATTCACCCCTCCACTTT

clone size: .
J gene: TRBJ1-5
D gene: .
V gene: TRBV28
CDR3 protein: CASRAGTGLSNQPQHF
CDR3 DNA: TGTGCCAGCAGAGCAGGGACGGGACTTAGCAATCAGCCCCAGCATTTT

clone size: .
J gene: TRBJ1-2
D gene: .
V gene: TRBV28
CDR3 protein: CASALNYGYTF
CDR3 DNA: TGTGCCAGCGCCCTGAACTATGGCTACACCTTC

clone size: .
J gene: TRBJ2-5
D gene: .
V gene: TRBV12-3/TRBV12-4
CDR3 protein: CASSLSGETQYF
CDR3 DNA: TGTGCCAGCAGTTTAAGCGGGGAGACCCAGTACTTC

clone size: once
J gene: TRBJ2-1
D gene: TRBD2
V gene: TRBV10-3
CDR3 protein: CAISSRSGRAYNEQFF
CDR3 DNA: TGTGCCATCAGTAGCCGTAGCGGGAGGGCCTACAATGAGCAGTTCTTC

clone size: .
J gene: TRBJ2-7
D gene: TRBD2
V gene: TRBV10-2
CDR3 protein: CASSDIGLAEYEQYF
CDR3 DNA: TGCGCCAGCAGTGATATTGGCCTAGCGGAGTACGAGCAGTACTTC

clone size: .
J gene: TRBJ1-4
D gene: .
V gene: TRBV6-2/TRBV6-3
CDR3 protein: CASSYPTATNEKLFF
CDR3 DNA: TGTGCCAGCAGTTATCCTACAGCAACTAATGAAAAACTGTTTTTT

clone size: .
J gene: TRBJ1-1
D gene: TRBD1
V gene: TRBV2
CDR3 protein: CASSEVWTGGHMNTEAFF
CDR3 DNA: TGTGCCAGCAGTGAAGTGTGGACAGGGGGCCACATGAACACTGAAGCTTTCTTT

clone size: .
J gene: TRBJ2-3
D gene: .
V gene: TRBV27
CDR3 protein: CASMRLGSNTDTQYF
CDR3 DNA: TGTGCCAGCATGAGGCTAGGGTCGAACACAGATACGCAGTATTTT

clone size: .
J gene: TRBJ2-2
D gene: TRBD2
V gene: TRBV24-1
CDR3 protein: CATSDQLAGEDTGELFF
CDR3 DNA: TGTGCCACCAGTGACCAACTAGCGGGAGAGGACACCGGGGAGCTGTTTTTT

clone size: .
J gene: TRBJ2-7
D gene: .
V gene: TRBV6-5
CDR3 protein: CASSLGSPYEQYF
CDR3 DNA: TGTGCCAGCAGCTTAGGGTCCCCCTACGAGCAGTACTTC

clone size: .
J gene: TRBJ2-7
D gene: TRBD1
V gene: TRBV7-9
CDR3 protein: CASSPGTGNSYEQYF
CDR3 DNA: TGTGCCAGCAGCCCCGGGACAGGGAATTCCTACGAGCAGTACTTC

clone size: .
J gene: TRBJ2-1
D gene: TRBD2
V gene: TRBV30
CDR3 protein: CAGRGASGSDEQFF
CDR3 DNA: TGTGCCGGGCGCGGGGCTAGCGGGAGTGATGAGCAGTTCTTC

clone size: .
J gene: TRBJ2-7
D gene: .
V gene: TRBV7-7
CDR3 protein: CASSFRQDTSYEQYF
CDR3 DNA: TGTGCCAGCAGTTTCCGACAGGATACATCCTACGAGCAGTACTTC

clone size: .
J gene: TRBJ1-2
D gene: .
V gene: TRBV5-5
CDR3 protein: CASSSAQGPRGYTF
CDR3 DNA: TGTGCCAGCAGCAGCGCGCAGGGACCGAGGGGCTACACCTTC

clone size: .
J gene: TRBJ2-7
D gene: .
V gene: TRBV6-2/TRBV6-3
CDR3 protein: CASSFANRPLGGQYF
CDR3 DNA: TGTGCCAGCAGTTTCGCAAACAGGCCCCTAGGCGGGCAGTACTTC

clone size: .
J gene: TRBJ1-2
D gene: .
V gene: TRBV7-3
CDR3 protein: CASSAGPNYGYTF
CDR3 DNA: TGTGCCAGCAGCGCGGGTCCTAACTATGGCTACACCTTC

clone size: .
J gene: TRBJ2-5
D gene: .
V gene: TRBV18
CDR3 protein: CASSQRNSQETQYF
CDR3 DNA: TGTGCCAGCTCACAACGGAACAGCCAAGAGACCCAGTACTTC

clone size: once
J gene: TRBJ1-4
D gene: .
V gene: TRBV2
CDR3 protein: CASGGRDPQTEKLFF
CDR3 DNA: TGTGCCAGCGGAGGCCGGGACCCCCAAACCGAAAAACTGTTTTTT

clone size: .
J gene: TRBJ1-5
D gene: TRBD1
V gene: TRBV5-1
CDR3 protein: CASQEGTGGQPQHF
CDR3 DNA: TGCGCCAGCCAGGAGGGGACAGGGGGTCAGCCCCAGCATTTT

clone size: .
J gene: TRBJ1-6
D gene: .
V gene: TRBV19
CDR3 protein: CASTLEGNSPLHF
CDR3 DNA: TGTGCCAGTACTCTAGAGGGGAATTCACCCCTCCACTTT

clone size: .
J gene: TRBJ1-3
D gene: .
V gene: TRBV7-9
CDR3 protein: CASSAARYPHADSGNTIYF
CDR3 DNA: TGTGCCAGCAGCGCAGCGAGATACCCACACGCCGACTCTGGAAACACCATATATTTT

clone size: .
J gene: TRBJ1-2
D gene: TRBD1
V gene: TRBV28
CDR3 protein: CASSLQGARGYTF
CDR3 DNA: TGTGCCAGCAGTTTACAGGGGGCGCGTGGCTACACCTTC

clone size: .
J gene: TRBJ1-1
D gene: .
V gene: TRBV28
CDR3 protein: CASSPSIGVGTEAFF
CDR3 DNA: TGTGCCAGCAGTCCGTCTATAGGAGTGGGCACTGAAGCTTTCTTT

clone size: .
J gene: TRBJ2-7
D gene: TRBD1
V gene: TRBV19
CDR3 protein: CASRDHGQGIYEQYF
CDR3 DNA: TGTGCCAGTAGGGACCATGGACAGGGGATATACGAGCAGTACTTC

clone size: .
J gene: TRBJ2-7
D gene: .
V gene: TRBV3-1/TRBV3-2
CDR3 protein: CASSQRSGPYEQYF
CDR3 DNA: TGTGCCAGCAGCCAACGATCAGGGCCCTACGAGCAGTACTTC

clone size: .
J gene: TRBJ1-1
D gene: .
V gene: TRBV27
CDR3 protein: CASSLGYREDTEAFF
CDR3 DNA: TGTGCCAGCAGTTTAGGGTACAGGGAGGACACTGAAGCTTTCTTT

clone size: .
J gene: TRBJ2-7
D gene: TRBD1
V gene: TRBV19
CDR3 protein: CASRRDSKYEQYF
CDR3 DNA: TGTGCCAGTCGCCGGGACAGTAAGTACGAGCAGTACTTC

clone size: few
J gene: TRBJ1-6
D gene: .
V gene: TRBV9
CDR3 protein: CASSVDAVRSPLHF
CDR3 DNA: TGTGCCAGCAGCGTAGATGCCGTCAGGTCACCCCTCCACTTT

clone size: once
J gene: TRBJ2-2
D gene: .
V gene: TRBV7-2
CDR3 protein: CASNDLAGTGELFF
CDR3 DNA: TGTGCCAGCAACGACTTGGCGGGGACCGGGGAGCTGTTTTTT

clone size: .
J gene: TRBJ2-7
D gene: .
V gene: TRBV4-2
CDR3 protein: CASSQYEYEQYF
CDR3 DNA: TGTGCCAGCAGCCAGTACGAGTACGAGCAGTACTTC

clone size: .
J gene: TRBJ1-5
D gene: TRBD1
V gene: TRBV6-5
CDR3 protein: CASSLDRGQGQPQHF
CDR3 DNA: TGTGCCAGCAGCCTGGACAGGGGGCAGGGTCAGCCCCAGCATTTT

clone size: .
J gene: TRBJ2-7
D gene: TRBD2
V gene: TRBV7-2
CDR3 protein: CASSLTPGGRARNYEQYF
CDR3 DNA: TGTGCCAGCAGCTTAACCCCTGGTGGGAGGGCCCGGAACTACGAGCAGTACTTC

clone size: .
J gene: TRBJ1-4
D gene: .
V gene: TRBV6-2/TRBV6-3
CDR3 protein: CASSGQPQNEKLFF
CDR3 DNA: TGTGCCAGCAGCGGACAGCCCCAGAATGAAAAACTGTTTTTT

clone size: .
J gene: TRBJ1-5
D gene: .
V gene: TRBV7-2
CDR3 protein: CASSLDGQPQHF
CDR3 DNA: TGTGCCAGCAGCTTAGACGGTCAGCCCCAGCATTTT

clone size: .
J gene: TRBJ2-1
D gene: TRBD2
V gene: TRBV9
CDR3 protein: CASSASTGTSMYEQFF
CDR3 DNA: TGTGCCAGCAGCGCATCGACCGGGACTAGCATGTATGAGCAGTTCTTC

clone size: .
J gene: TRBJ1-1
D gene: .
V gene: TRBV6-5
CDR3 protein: CASSPPFRGTEAFF
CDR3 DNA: TGTGCCAGCAGCCCACCTTTTCGGGGCACTGAAGCTTTCTTT

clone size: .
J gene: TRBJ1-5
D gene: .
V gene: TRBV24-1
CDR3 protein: CATSDPDQPQHF
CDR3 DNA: TGTGCCACCAGTGACCCAGATCAGCCCCAGCATTTT

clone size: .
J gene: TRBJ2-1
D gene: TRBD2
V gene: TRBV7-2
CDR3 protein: CASSLVSSGGLGEQFF
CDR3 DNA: TGTGCCAGCAGCTTAGTGTCCAGCGGGGGCCTCGGGGAGCAGTTCTTC

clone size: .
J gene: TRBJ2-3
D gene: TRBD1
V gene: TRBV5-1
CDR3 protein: CASSDRGGTDTQYF
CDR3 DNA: TGCGCCAGCAGCGACAGGGGAGGCACAGATACGCAGTATTTT

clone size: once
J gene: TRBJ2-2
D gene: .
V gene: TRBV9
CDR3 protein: CASSPRVFGELFF
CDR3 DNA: TGTGCCAGCAGCCCAAGGGTGTTCGGGGAGCTGTTTTTT

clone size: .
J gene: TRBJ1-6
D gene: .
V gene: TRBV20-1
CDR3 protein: CSARDSTPLHF
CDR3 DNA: TGCAGTGCTAGAGACAGTACACCCCTCCACTTT

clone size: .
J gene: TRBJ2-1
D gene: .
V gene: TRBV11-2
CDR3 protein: CASGGFGSGSYNEQFF
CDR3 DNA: TGTGCCAGCGGGGGCTTTGGTAGCGGCTCCTACAATGAGCAGTTCTTC

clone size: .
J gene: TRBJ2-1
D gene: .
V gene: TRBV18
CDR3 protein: CASSNSDPNEQFF
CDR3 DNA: TGTGCCAGCTCTAACTCGGACCCAAATGAGCAGTTCTTC

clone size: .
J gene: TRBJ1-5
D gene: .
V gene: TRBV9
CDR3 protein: CASSPQNSNQPQHF
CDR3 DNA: TGTGCCAGCAGCCCTCAGAATAGCAATCAGCCCCAGCATTTT

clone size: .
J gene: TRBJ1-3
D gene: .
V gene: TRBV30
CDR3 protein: CAWSVRGGNTIYF
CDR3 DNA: TGTGCCTGGAGTGTACGGGGGGGAAACACCATATATTTT

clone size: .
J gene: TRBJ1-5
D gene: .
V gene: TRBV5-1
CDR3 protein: CASSLVGNQPQHF
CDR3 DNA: TGCGCCAGCAGCTTGGTTGGGAATCAGCCCCAGCATTTT

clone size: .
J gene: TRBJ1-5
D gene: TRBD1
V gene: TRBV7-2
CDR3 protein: CASSLGVGTGVRQPQHF
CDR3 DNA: TGTGCCAGCAGCTTAGGTGTAGGGACAGGGGTTCGACAGCCCCAGCATTTT

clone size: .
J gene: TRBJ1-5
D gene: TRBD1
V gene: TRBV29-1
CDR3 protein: CSVGQANQPQHF
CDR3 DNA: TGCAGCGTGGGACAGGCGAATCAGCCCCAGCATTTT

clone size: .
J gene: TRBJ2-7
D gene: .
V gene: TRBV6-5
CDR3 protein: CASRATGTYEQYF
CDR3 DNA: TGTGCCAGCAGGGCGACAGGAACCTACGAGCAGTACTTC

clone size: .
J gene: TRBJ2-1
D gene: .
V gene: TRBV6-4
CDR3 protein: CASSASRFRNEQFF
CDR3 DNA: TGTGCCAGCAGTGCCTCGCGGTTTCGAAATGAGCAGTTCTTC

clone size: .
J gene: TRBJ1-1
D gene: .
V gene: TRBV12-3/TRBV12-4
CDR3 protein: CASRTGRYTEAFF
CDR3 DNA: TGTGCCAGCAGGACGGGGAGGTACACTGAAGCTTTCTTT

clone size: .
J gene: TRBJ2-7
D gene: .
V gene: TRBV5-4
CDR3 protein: CASSLAGGRGEQYF
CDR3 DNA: TGTGCCAGCAGCTTGGCTGGGGGTCGGGGCGAGCAGTACTTC